Here is one T cell receptor beta chain with its context. The record originates from a study of blood T cell repertoires in COVID-19. Some clones are missing from TCRdb's copy, which holds only in-frame ones; the method was immunoSEQ multiplex PCR. The sample holds tens of thousands of clones, over 60% seen once. The sequence was obtained from a human donor in a cohort sampled during active COVID-19. Sequences were obtained from peripheral blood.

The CDR3 region is CASSQVLGTPNTGELFF. The CDR3 DNA is TGTGCCAGCAGCCAAGTTTTAGGGACTCCGAACACCGGGGAGCTGTTTTTT. The V and J genes are TRBV14 and TRBJ2-2, with D tentatively TRBD2 (6 bases). Trimming took off 1 base at V and 0 bases at J, with 12 bases between the two ends. Germline lookup yields CDR1 SGHDN and CDR2 FVKESK. The CDR3 length is 17 residues.